This entry describes one T cell receptor beta chain. Antigen: not known. V shed 5 bases, J shed 7 bases, and the junction held 10 bases outside the gene matches. Germline CDR1 and CDR2: LNHDA and SQIVND (reference sequence). This CDR3 contains 14 residues. Only in-frame clones appear in the TCRdb table, and some are missing; sequencing was by immunoSEQ multiplex PCR. The sample holds over 75,000 clones, roughly 91% seen once. The sample originates from a study of graft-versus-host responses after intestinal transplantation. Overall study context: Multivisceral, liver-intestinal, or isolated intestinal grafts were transplanted into recipients. Every transplant recipient was induced with anti-thymocyte globulin, then maintained on tacrolimus and steroids for around 3 years.

Study-wide points: In recipient marrow, GvH clones were found, and some appeared first in ileum or blood. High graft-versus-host to host-versus-graft T cell clonal ratios marked allografts of patients with graft-donor macrochimerism.

Sequenced here: unstimulated CD4+ T cells sorted from spleen or lymph node cells, sampled before intestinal transplant. This receptor was taken from a human donor who received an intestinal transplant. This chain joins TRBV19 and TRBJ1-2; 7 bases are a match to TRBD1. CDR3 amino acids: CASSPRTGSLGYTF. For the CDR3, the DNA is TGTGCCAGTAGTCCCCGGACAGGAAGCCTTGGCTACACCTTC.